The 7 T cell receptor beta chains below all came from one sample that was sequenced in a study of cytomegalovirus exposure and HLA in healthy donors. Profiled with immunoSEQ multiplex PCR; TCRdb holds only in-frame clones, not every one. The sample carries 150,000 to 200,000 clones, over 85% recorded once. The sample was PBMCs. These receptors came from a man younger than 35 in good health and CMV-seropositive.

With regard to this clone: Its ends do not fully match the called genes, so a read error is possible. The chain links TRBV15 to TRBJ2-7; D possibly corresponds to TRBD2 (5 bases). CDR1 LNHNV and CDR2 YYDKDF come from the germline V gene (reference sequence). CDR3 size: 15 residues. CDR3 in DNA: TGTGCCACCAGCAGAGTGCAGGCGGACTCCTACGAGCAGTATTTC. Translated, it gives CATSRVQADSYEQYF.

The rearrangement uses TRBV6-6 and TRBJ2-7, with D perhaps TRBD2 (5 bases). V lost 6 bases and J 1 base, leaving 7 bases between the germline ends. Germline-derived CDR1 and CDR2 are MNHNY and SVGAGI (reference sequence). The CDR3 is 12 amino acids. CDR3 bases: TGTGCCAGCAGCCGAGGGTCCTACGAGCAGTACTTC. Protein product: CASSRGSYEQYF.

The V gene is TRBV30, the J gene TRBJ2-7; TRBD1 matches 9 bases. The CDR3 extends over 15 amino acids. Germline V gene lookup returns CDR1 GTSNPN and CDR2 SVGIG (reference sequence). V gave up 3 bases and J gave up 2 bases; unmatched junction bases: 8. As DNA, the CDR3 is TGTGCCTGGAGGGGACTGGGACAGGGCACCTACGAGCAGTACTTC. This gives the protein CAWRGLGQGTYEQYF.

The gene calls are TRBV6-1 and TRBJ2-3; 10 bases are a match to TRBD1. Per the germline V gene, CDR1 is MNHNS and CDR2 is SASEGT. The CDR3 extends over 14 amino acids. J gave up 5 bases and V 6 bases, and 5 bases lay outside the gene matches. For the CDR3, the DNA is TGTGCCAGCAGCGGGACAGGGGTTGGAGATACGCAGTATTTT. Protein: CASSGTGVGDTQYF.

The chain recombines TRBV18 with TRBJ1-1, with 10 bases aligning to TRBD1. This CDR3 has 13 amino acids. Looked up from germline, CDR1 is KGHSH and CDR2 is LQKENI. V lost 3 bases to trimming and J lost 11 bases; unmatched junction nucleotides: 6. Written as DNA, the CDR3 is TGTGCCAGCTCACCGGTGGACAGGGGGACGGCTTTCTTT. This codes for CASSPVDRGTAFF.

This rearrangement joins TRBV5-6 to TRBJ2-7, with D perhaps TRBD2 (6 bases). The CDR3 has 14 residues. In germline, CDR1 is SGHDT, CDR2 YYEEEE. Trimming pared 2 bases from V and 3 bases from J, leaving 12 bases between. The CDR3 DNA follows: TGTGCCAGCAGCTTCCGGGGAGGCCTCTACGAGCAGTACTTC. Residues: CASSFRGGLYEQYF.

The V gene is TRBV27, the J gene TRBJ1-3; 8 positions match TRBD1. Germline V CDR1 and CDR2: MNHEY, SMNVEV (reference sequence). The V gene end was trimmed by 6 bases and the J gene end by 4 bases; junction bases not matched to a gene: 2. The CDR3 runs 13 residues. CDR3 bases: TGTGCCAGCAGGGACAGGGCGGGAAACACCATATATTTT. This codes for CASRDRAGNTIYF.